This is a list of T cell receptor beta chains from one sample in a study of T cell repertoires in cytomegalovirus infection. A single record per CDR3 protein comes from TCRdb applying MiXCR to the reads. In the table there are some 440,000 distinct CDR3 sequences, about 33% of which are singletons. Input material: PBMCs. The source is a human donor in good health (CMV status not recorded). Some clones in this sample may be carry-over from other donors' samples. Each CDR3 is given without its conserved first and last residue. Not every row has a clone size; where given, it reads once, few, many or a size class.

few	TRBV11-2	TRBJ2-2	ASSLAQGWTGELF
NA	TRBV5-1	TRBJ2-3	ASSLAAGVDTQY
few	TRBV24-1	TRBJ1-2	ATSDRTVYGYT
NA	TRBV6-6	TRBJ2-5	ASSKPTGYESRETQY
NA	TRBV27	TRBJ2-3	ASGLQIPGTLTDTQY
few	TRBV2	TRBJ1-6	ASSELGTGDSPLH
few	TRBV28	TRBJ1-1	ASTLGGTGNTEAF
NA	TRBV6-2/TRBV6-3	TRBJ2-5	ASSKGWGNPQETQY
NA	TRBV4-3	TRBJ2-7	ASSQDWLAGVGYEQY
NA	TRBV28	TRBJ1-5	ASRRVSNQPQH
few	TRBV12-3/TRBV12-4	TRBJ1-1	ASRGRRGNTEAF
NA	TRBV6-5	TRBJ1-1	ASSYDFRGGSQKGNTEAF
few	TRBV4-3	TRBJ2-3	ASSQEIRTSGETDTQY
once	TRBV20-1	TRBJ1-2	SAPSDRGRQGYT
NA	TRBV7-9	TRBJ2-3	ASSLGGLALQY
few	TRBV6-2/TRBV6-3	TRBJ2-2	ASSYSTIGELF
few	TRBV7-8	TRBJ1-5	ASSLALRLPWKSCDQPQH
NA	TRBV7-9	TRBJ2-1	ASSSRASSYNEQF
NA	TRBV12-3/TRBV12-4	TRBJ1-1	DSRRSGGWNTEAF
many	TRBV7-2	TRBJ2-1	ASSSPGLPYNEQF
NA	TRBV10-3	TRBJ1-2	AISEPIGGDYGYT
NA	TRBV6-5	TRBJ1-5	ASSPPTRGSNQPQH
NA	TRBV4-1	TRBJ1-1	ASSSVQGDTEAF
many	TRBV7-6	TRBJ1-1	ASGQGGNTEAF
NA	TRBV4-3	TRBJ2-7	ASSQGLLRTDSSYDQY
few	TRBV18	TRBJ1-3	ASTPDRPSGNTIY
NA	TRBV6-6	TRBJ1-2	ASSSGTKRGYT
NA	TRBV28	TRBJ1-6	ASQGTHNSPLH
few	TRBV12-3/TRBV12-4	TRBJ2-1	ASRRTGGSIRDEQF
few	TRBV4-1	TRBJ1-6	ASSQVQGASPLH
NA	TRBV6-2/TRBV6-3	TRBJ2-2	ASSTGKMNTGELF
NA	TRBV6-2/TRBV6-3	TRBJ2-7	ASSYLRVDYEQY
NA	TRBV18	TRBJ2-3	ASSPSLADTQY
NA	TRBV6-2/TRBV6-3	TRBJ2-7	ASSPGPGWEQY
few	TRBV28	TRBJ1-1	ASSFPQAGKGSEAF
NA	TRBV20-1	TRBJ2-3	SARGQAGTDTQY
NA	TRBV27	TRBJ2-1	ASRVGGSSYNEQF
many	TRBV6-1	TRBJ1-1	ASSLVQGPEAF
NA	TRBV2	TRBJ2-2	ASSARTDANTGELF
NA	TRBV27	TRBJ2-7	ASRPPRPGGEQY
many	TRBV7-2	TRBJ1-4	ASSTQDSYEKLF
NA	TRBV5-8	TRBJ1-2	ASSTSGTGGAAGGYT